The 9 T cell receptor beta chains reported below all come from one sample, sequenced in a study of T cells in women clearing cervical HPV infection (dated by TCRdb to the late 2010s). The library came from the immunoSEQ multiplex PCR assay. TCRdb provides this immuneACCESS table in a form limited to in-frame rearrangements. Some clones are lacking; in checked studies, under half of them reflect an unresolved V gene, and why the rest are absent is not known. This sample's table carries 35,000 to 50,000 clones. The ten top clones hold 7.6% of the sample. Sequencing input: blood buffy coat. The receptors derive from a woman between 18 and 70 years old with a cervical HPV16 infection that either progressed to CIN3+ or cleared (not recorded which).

The CDR3 spells CSARDLVGGGLYNEQFF. CDR3 bases read: TGCAGTGCTAGAGATTTGGTTGGGGGGGGGCTCTACAATGAG. V gene TRBV20-1 combines with J gene TRBJ2-1; D may be TRBD2 (7 bases). From the germline J gene comes the end of the CDR3, since the read stops 3 residues before it. The CDR3 has 17 amino acids. V gave up 0 bases and J gave up 3 bases, with 18 bases separating them. Germline CDR1 DFQATT, CDR2 SNEGSKA (reference sequence).

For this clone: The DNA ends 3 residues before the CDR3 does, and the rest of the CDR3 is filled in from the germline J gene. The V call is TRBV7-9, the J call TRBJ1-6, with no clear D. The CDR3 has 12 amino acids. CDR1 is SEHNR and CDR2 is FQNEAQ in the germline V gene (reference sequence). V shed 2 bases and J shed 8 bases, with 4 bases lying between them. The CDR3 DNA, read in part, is TGTGCCAGCAGCTTAAAGGATTCACCC. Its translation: CASSLKDSP. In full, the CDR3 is CASSLKDSPLHF.

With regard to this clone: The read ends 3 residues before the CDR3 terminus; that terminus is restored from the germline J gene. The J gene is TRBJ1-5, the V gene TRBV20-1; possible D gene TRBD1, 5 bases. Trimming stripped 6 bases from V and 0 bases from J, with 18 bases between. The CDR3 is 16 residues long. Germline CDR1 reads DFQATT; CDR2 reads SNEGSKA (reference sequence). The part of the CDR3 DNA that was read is TGCAGTGCGCCAGTCAGACAGAAGTTTAGCAATCAGCCC. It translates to CSAPVRQKFSNQP. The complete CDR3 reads CSAPVRQKFSNQPQHF.

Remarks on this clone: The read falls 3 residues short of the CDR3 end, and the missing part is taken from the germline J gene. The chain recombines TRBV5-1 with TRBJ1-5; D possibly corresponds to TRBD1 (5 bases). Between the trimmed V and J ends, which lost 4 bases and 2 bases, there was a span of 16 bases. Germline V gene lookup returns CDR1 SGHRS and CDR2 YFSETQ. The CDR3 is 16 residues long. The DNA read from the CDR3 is TGCGCCAGCAGCCTTGACGGGGACTCAGGCAATCAGCCC. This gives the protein CASSLDGDSGNQP. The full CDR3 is CASSLDGDSGNQPQHF.

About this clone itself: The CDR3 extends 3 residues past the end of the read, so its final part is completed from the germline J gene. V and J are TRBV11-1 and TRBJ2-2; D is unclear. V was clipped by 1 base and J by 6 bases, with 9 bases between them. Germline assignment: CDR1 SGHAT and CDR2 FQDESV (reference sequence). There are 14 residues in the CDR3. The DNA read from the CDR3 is TGTGCCAGCAGCTTAGACCCGACTTCCGGGGAG. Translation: CASSLDPTSGE. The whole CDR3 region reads CASSLDPTSGELFF.

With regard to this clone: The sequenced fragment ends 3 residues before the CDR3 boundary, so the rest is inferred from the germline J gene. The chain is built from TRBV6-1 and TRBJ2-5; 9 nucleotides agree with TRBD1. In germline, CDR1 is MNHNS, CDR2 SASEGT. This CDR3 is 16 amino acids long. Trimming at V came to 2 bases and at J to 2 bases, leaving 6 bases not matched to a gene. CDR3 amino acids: CASSEKAGTGQETQYF. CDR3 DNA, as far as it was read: TGTGCCAGCAGTGAAAAAGCGGGGACAGGGCAAGAGACC.

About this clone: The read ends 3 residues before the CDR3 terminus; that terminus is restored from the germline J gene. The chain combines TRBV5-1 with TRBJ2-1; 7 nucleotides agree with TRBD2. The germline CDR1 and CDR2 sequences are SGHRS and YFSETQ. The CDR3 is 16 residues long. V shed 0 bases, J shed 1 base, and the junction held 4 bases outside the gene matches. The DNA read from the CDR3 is TGCGCCAGCAGCTTGGCCGCGGGACTATCCTACAATGAG. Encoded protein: CASSLAAGLSYNE. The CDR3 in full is CASSLAAGLSYNEQFF. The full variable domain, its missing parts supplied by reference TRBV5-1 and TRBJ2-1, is KAGVTQTPRYLIKTRGQQVTLSCSPISGHRSVSWYQQTPGQGLQFLFEYFSETQRNKGNFPGRFSGRQFSNSRSEMNVSTLELGDSALYLCASSLAAGLSYNEQFFGPGTRLTVL.

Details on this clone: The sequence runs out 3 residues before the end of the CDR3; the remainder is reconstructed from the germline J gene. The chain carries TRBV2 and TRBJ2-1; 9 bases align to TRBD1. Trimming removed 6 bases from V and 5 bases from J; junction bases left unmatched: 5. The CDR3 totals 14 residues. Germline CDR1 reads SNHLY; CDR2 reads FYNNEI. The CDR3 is CASRRTGEDNEQFF. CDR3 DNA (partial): TGTGCCAGCAGGAGGACAGGGGAGGACAATGAG.

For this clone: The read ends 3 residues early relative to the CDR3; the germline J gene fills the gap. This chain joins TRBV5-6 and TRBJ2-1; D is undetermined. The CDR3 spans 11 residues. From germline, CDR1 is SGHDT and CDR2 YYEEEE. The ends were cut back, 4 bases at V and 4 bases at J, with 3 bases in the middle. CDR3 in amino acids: CASSTYNEQFF. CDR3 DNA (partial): TGTGCCAGCAGCACTTACAATGAG. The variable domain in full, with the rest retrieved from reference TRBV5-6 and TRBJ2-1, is DAGVTQSPTHLIKTRGQQVTLRCSPKSGHDTVSWYQQALGQGPQFIFQYYEEEERQRGNFPDRFSGHQFPNYSSELNVNALLLGDSALYLCASSTYNEQFFGPGTRLTVL.